What follows is one T cell receptor beta chain and its context. Its antigen specificity is not known. Base quality data are lacking; no much larger clone is found one base away. The immunoSEQ Assay, a bias-controlled multiplex PCR, was used to amplify TCRbeta CDR3 regions from genomic DNA. The original methods were these. The number of nucleated cells in each sample was estimated by amplification of reference gene primers within the assay. To quantify the absolute abundance of each unique TCRbeta CDR3 rearrangement, sequence reads were collapsed and filtered. For each sample, productive Simpson clonality was calculated by taking the square root of Simpson's diversity index across productive rearrangements. TCRdb re-hosts the immuneACCESS table, in-frame sequences only. Its copies lack some clones; in the studies checked, an unresolved V gene accounts for under half of them, and the cause for the rest is not known. Clone size and V and J calls were adopted from that table, with D and trimming inferred from the DNA. This sample has roughly 100,000 clones in its table, and just under 85% of those were observed once. Of the sample, about 3.6% is held by the ten largest clones.

Whole blood was collected in K2EDTA tubes by collaborating institutions according to the institutions' own protocols. For TCRbeta analysis, collaborator samples were shipped as frozen whole blood, as isolated PBMCs, or as DNA extracted from either sample type. The data originate from a study of blood T cell repertoires in COVID-19 (dated by TCRdb to the early 2020s). As for the study more broadly: Samples from collaborators originated in the United States, Italy and Spain and spanned both the acute and convalescent phases of COVID-19. The prospective study material was composed of cDNA or gDNA derived from T cells, B-cell-depleted T cells, or PBMCs. The dataset comprised deeply sampled blood TCRbeta repertoires from subjects exposed to, actively infected with, or recovered from COVID-19. A freely available public database, intended as a resource for researchers studying the immune response to SARS-CoV-2, is where the repertoires were released. The samples were drawn from the first 160 participants of the ongoing ImmuneRACE study and from some 1,300 subjects provided by 6 global collaborators. Sample metadata almost always included a de-identified subject ID, COVID-19 status, age in years and sex. Where HLA class I and class II types were available, the types were taken from metadata supplied by the sample provider, not from assay-based typing. Study-wide conclusions, independent of this receptor: The quantity of clinical and demographic metadata differed by source and by participant and was supplied without curation.

Inclusive of the bounding cysteine and phenylalanine, the CDR3 is 16 residues long. Left in the record is the CDR3 DNA by itself, 48 bases read in frame from the first base. Clipping removes 5 bases from V and 1 base from J, with 8 as the unmatched junction base count. Taken from the germline V gene, the CDR1 and CDR2 loops are MDHEN and SYDVKM. This receptor chain uses TRBV28 and TRBJ2-3, and 8 junctional nucleotides match TRBD1. The receptor's source is a woman older than 75 with active or convalescent COVID-19. Sequencing was performed on peripheral blood. The bases read TGTGCCAGCAGTCTCACAGGGGGATCTGGCACAGATACGCAGTATTTT. This gives the protein CASSLTGGSGTDTQYF.